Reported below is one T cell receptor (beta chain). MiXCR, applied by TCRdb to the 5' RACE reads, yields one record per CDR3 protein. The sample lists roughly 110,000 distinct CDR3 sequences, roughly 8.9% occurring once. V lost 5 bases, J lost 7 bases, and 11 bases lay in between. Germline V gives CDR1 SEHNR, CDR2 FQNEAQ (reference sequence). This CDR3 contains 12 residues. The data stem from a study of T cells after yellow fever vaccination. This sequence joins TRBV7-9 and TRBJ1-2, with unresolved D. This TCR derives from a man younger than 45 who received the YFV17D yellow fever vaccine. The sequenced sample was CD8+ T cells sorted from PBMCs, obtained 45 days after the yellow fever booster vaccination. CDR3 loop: CASSPTAGGYTF. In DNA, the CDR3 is TGTGCCAGCAGCCCGACGGCGGGTGGCTACACCTTC.